This record concerns one T cell receptor beta chain sequence. The repertoire was sequenced with immunoSEQ multiplex PCR; TCRdb's copy has only in-frame clones and lacks some. This sample yields tens of thousands of clones, of which around four fifths are seen a single time; about 2.7% belongs to the top ten. These data originate in a study of OX40 agonist ivuxolimab in advanced cancers. Looking at the study overall: Anti-PD-1, anti-PD-L1 or anti-CTLA-4 therapy given earlier was allowed, and over 35% had some.

The starting material was CD4+ or CD8+ T cells sorted from blood, obtained in a trial of the OX40 agonist ivuxolimab. This clonotype was sampled from an adult with an advanced solid tumor such as melanoma, head and neck, liver or kidney cancer.

CDR3 nucleotides: TGTGCCAGCGGTCCGGGACAGGGCCATCTAGATACGCAGTATTTT. Translated, it gives CASGPGQGHLDTQYF. The chain links TRBV7-3 to TRBJ2-3; 9 bases are shared with TRBD1. The CDR3 is 15 residues long. V lost 8 bases, J lost 5 bases, and 11 bases stayed unmatched. Germline CDR1 SGHTA, CDR2 FQGTGA.